The T cell receptor (beta chain) under discussion was sequenced for a study of human T cells and chemical hapten exposure (dated by TCRdb to 2020 to 2022). Broadly, across the study: For sensitization, 2% DPC in acetone was applied to an approximately 2 cm by approximately 2 cm area of upper inner arm skin. Throughout the study period of about 23 weeks, patients also received therapeutic DPC doses to the scalp every week. Patch testing on the upper back used Finn chambers containing 0.01% DPC, with scoring done after 6 days according to International Contact Dermatitis Research Group standards. Alopecia areata with under or over 50% scalp involvement, alopecia totalis and alopecia universalis were represented in the patient cohort, which was mostly female. Libraries were pooled for sequencing, and per-sample TCR yields varied mainly because of small differences in library volumes within the pool. The study tracked peripheral blood TCR repertoire changes in vivo during primary and secondary sensitization to the hapten diphenylcyclopropenone (DPC) in alopecia patients. Patient blood was sampled pre-sensitization (week 0) and at 2, 6 and about 24 weeks after DPC sensitization. For TCR sequencing, blood came from 25 to 35 alopecia patients at anywhere from one to four time points (pre-sensitization, 2, 6 and 24 weeks).

The library was built by means of RACE. TCRdb lists the instrument as NextSeq 500. During library preparation, unique molecular identifiers were attached to individual cDNA molecules so that TCRs could be counted in a quantitative, reproducible way. From each blood RNA sample, both TCR alpha and TCR beta chains were sequenced. The authors' analysis ran thus. A median of around 96,000 TCRs per sample was observed, with a range of about 23,224 to 700,000. V, J and CDR3 annotation of the TCR reads was performed with the Decombinator software suite. For the PS versus PT1 abundance plots, all samples were subsampled to the same number of TCRs (28,000). TCRs were defined as expanded if absent before sensitization and observed at least eight times at the 2-week time point. TCRdb handled the public reads itself, with Q25 trimming in fastp and clone calling in MiXCR, and kept productive beta chains. Every CDR3 protein is listed once, alongside the most common genes and DNA of its rows. The V and J calls follow TCRdb's processing rather than the paper's. The sample table contains some 200,000 distinct CDR3 sequences; only one count was recorded for approximately 29% of them. Clones ranked in the top ten supply about 2.8% of the sample.

In the germline V gene (reference sequence), CDR1 corresponds to MNHNY and CDR2 to SVGAGI. V is pared back by 7 bases and J by 4 bases, with 17 bases lying between the germline termini. The CDR3, cysteine through phenylalanine, is 15 amino acids long. Kept here is only the CDR3 DNA, which spans 45 bases and is read in frame from base 1. The time point label corresponds to: pre-sensitization, week 0. Interpreted using the paper, the treatment or condition label stands for: therapeutic diphenylcyclopropenone sensitization with weekly scalp DPC. At every patch-test visit, the blood draw took place before the patch test was put on. Patients were eligible if aged 18 to 70, diagnosed with alopecia and judged suitable for DPC therapy, and pregnant patients were excluded. Total RNA was isolated from unfractionated whole blood collected in Tempus Blood RNA tubes. What the authors observed across the whole study: Compared with pre-sensitization or healthy control sets, expanded TCRs formed significantly more large CDR3 similarity clusters, which is consistent with antigen-driven responses. Because all patients had alopecia, a presumed autoimmune disease, the immune response of the patients might differ from that of healthy individuals. A positive correlation was found between the number of PT1 expanded TCRs and patch test score, with significance reached at thresholds 8, 16 and 32 but not 4. DPC sensitization did not change how many TCRs were above 1 in 1000 frequency, and no evidence was found of alterations in global repertoire structure. After repeated subsampling, changes were observed in the strength of the expansion versus patch-test correlation and in the threshold at which the correlation became significant.

This clonotype was observed a handful of times. The target of this receptor is not known. There are no base qualities to consult, and no much larger clone falls within one base. Sequenced material: whole blood, taken in connection with sensitization to the hapten diphenylcyclopropenone (DPC). The chain is assembled from TRBV6-6 and TRBJ2-1; TRBD2 is possibly the D segment (7 matching bases). This sequence originates from a woman aged 25 to 39 with alopecia areata. Some clones in this sample may be carry-over from other donors' samples. This receptor carries the CDR3 CASTRGGGGYNEQFF. The nucleotides read TGTGCCAGCACCAGGGGCGGGGGAGGTTACAATGAGCAGTTCTTC.